This is a list of T cell receptor beta chains from one sample in a study of T cell repertoires in ileal Crohn's disease. Clones were sequenced by immunoSEQ multiplex PCR, and TCRdb holds only the in-frame ones, with some missing. The table records around 15,000 clones, 50% to 75% of them present only once. The sample taken for sequencing was ileal tissue. The receptors were gathered from an adult with Crohn's disease. The CDR3 runs from the conserved cysteine through the conserved F or W. The D gene is left open where the match is weak. Not all rows give a size; the values are once, few, many and, for expanded clones, a class.

d_call j_call cdr3_length v_call clone_size cdr3_aa cdr3_nt
NA TRBJ1-1 15 TRBV5-1 NA CASSTTTVYGTEAFF TGCGCCAGCAGCACCACAACAGTTTACGGCACTGAAGCTTTCTTT
NA TRBJ1-2 15 TRBV6-5 NA CASSYTQTRNYGYTF TGTGCCAGCAGTTACACCCAGACAAGAAACTATGGCTACACCTTC
NA TRBJ2-7 17 TRBV7-4 NA CASSPRDDPRLPYEQYF TGTGCCAGCAGCCCGCGGGACGACCCCAGGCTCCCCTACGAGCAGTACTTC
NA TRBJ2-7 12 TRBV2 NA CASRSQGYEQYF TGTGCCAGCAGGTCTCAGGGTTACGAGCAGTACTTC
TRBD1 TRBJ2-7 15 TRBV4-3 NA CASSRRGQGFYEQYF TGCGCCAGCAGCCGGCGGGGACAGGGTTTCTACGAGCAGTACTTC
NA TRBJ1-1 11 TRBV20-1 NA CSSLRDTEAFF TGCAGTTCCCTTCGGGACACTGAAGCTTTCTTT
NA TRBJ1-5 15 TRBV6-1 few CASSVHKNSNQPQHF TGTGCCAGCAGCGTTCACAAGAATAGCAATCAGCCCCAGCATTTT
NA TRBJ2-1 12 TRBV6-5 few CASSYLNNEQFF TGTGCCAGCAGTTACCTAAATAATGAGCAGTTCTTC
TRBD1 TRBJ1-5 14 TRBV30 NA CACTLGTVGQPQHF TGTGCCTGTACCCTCGGGACAGTAGGACAGCCCCAGCATTTT
NA TRBJ1-1 14 TRBV5-1 NA CASSLSDLNTEAFF TGCGCCAGCAGCTTGTCTGACTTGAACACTGAAGCTTTCTTT
NA TRBJ2-5 15 TRBV19 NA CASSIGRQRLETQYF TGTGCCAGTAGTATAGGGCGACAGAGGCTGGAGACCCAGTACTTC
TRBD1 TRBJ1-2 12 TRBV30 NA CAWKDRAGGYTF TGTGCCTGGAAGGACAGGGCGGGGGGCTACACCTTC
TRBD1 TRBJ2-3 15 TRBV6-5 few CASSLQGHPTDTQYF TGTGCCAGCAGTTTACAGGGGCATCCCACAGATACGCAGTATTTT
NA TRBJ1-2 14 TRBV11-2 NA CASSSSGHLYGYTF TGTGCCAGCAGCTCCTCGGGACACCTCTATGGCTACACCTTC